The 21 T cell receptor beta chains reported below all come from one sample, sequenced in a study of cytomegalovirus exposure and HLA in healthy donors. The PCR ran on 60 Vbeta and 13 Jbeta primers. Assay used: immunoSEQ multiplex PCR; TCRdb lists only in-frame clones, some missing. This sample has about 300,000 clones, with roughly 85% found just once. The sample consisted of PBMCs. These TCRs come from a man aged 40-49 years in good health and CMV-seropositive.

V usage is TRBV20-1 and J usage is TRBJ2-1; 10 nucleotides align to TRBD1. This CDR3 contains 11 residues. The trim removed 6 bases at V and 7 bases at J, leaving 0 bases unmatched. CDR1 and CDR2 (germline): DFQATT, SNEGSKA (reference sequence). The CDR3 spells CSAGQGNEQFF. CDR3 sequence (DNA): TGCAGTGCGGGACAGGGGAATGAGCAGTTCTTC.

In this sample, this clone turned up a few times. The chain combines TRBV4-3 with TRBJ2-1; 7 bases map to TRBD2. The CDR3 extends over 16 amino acids. V lost 4 bases to trimming and J lost 0 bases; unmatched junction nucleotides: 6. Germline V gives CDR1 LGHNA, CDR2 YSLEER. For the CDR3, the DNA is TGCGCCAGCAGCCCAGTGGGCGGGAGCTCCTACAATGAGCAGTTCTTC. Protein product: CASSPVGGSSYNEQFF.

This chain uses TRBV6-5 with TRBJ2-2; D is possibly TRBD1 (5 bases). The ends were cut back, 7 bases at V and 4 bases at J, with 13 bases in the middle. This CDR3 contains 14 residues. Germline assignment: CDR1 MNHEY and CDR2 SVGAGI. CDR3 loop: CASNQGLGTGELFF. DNA for the CDR3: TGTGCCAGCAATCAGGGTTTAGGCACCGGGGAGCTGTTTTTT.

This clone has a handful of counts. V gene TRBV4-1 combines with J gene TRBJ1-4; perhaps TRBD1 as D (5 bases). Trimming stripped 2 bases from V and 3 bases from J, with 10 bases between. Germline values: CDR1 MGHRA, CDR2 YSYEKL. The length of the CDR3 is 15 residues. The CDR3 here is CASSQRQTANEKLFF. CDR3 DNA: TGCGCCAGCAGCCAACGACAGACGGCTAATGAAAAACTGTTTTTT.

This clone was picked up one time. The V gene is TRBV28, the J gene TRBJ2-7; unclear D gene. CDR3 size: 14 residues. V was trimmed by 3 bases and J by 0 bases, leaving 9 bases between them. CDR1 and CDR2 from the germline V gene are MDHEN and SYDVKM. For the CDR3, the DNA is TGTGCCAGCAGTTTTGACTCAAGCTCCTACGAGCAGTACTTC. Residues: CASSFDSSSYEQYF.

The chain is built from TRBV5-4 and TRBJ2-7; 10 bases match TRBD1. V lost 3 bases to trimming and J lost 2 bases; unmatched junction nucleotides: 2. The CDR3 covers 14 residues. The germline gives CDR1 SGHNT, CDR2 YYREEE (reference sequence). This chain's CDR3 is CASSWDRGPYEQYF. DNA for the CDR3: TGTGCCAGCAGCTGGGACAGGGGCCCCTACGAGCAGTACTTC.

V usage is TRBV5-6 and J usage is TRBJ1-2, with D tentatively TRBD1 (5 bases). The CDR3 contains 14 residues. With 0 bases removed from V and 3 bases from J, the gap between germline ends came to 9 bases. Germline-derived CDR1 and CDR2 are SGHDT and YYEEEE. The CDR3 loop reads CASSLGQPHYGYTF. The CDR3 DNA follows: TGTGCCAGCAGCTTGGGACAGCCTCACTATGGCTACACCTTC.

This clone was counted a few times. The genes are TRBV14 and TRBJ2-2, with D maybe TRBD2 (5 bases). This CDR3 comprises 15 residues. Germline V CDR1 and CDR2: SGHDN, FVKESK. Trimming stripped 4 bases from V and 7 bases from J, with 16 bases between. CDR3 nucleotide sequence: TGTGCCAGCAGCCCTACTAGGCGGTATGGCGGGGAGCTGTTTTTT. It is translated as CASSPTRRYGGELFF.

V usage is TRBV15 and J usage is TRBJ2-5, with 7 bases matching TRBD1. Germline loops: CDR1 LNHNV, CDR2 YYDKDF (reference sequence). The CDR3 runs to 17 residues. J gave up 2 bases and V 1 base, and 10 bases lay outside the gene matches. The CDR3 nucleotides read TGTGCCACCAGCAGAGGGTTGAACAGGGGAGAGCAAGAGACCCAGTACTTC. Translation: CATSRGLNRGEQETQYF.

In DNA, the CDR3 is TGTGCCAGCAGCTCCCCCGGGACAGGAGGGATGGGTGAGACCCAGTACTTC. Translated, it gives CASSSPGTGGMGETQYF. The chain carries TRBV7-9 and TRBJ2-5; 8 bases agree with TRBD1. The germline V gene encodes CDR1 SEHNR and CDR2 FQNEAQ (reference sequence). V shed 4 bases and J 5 bases; nucleotides not matched to a gene: 15. The CDR3 has 17 residues.

The genes are TRBV2 and TRBJ2-3; the match to TRBD2 covers 9 bases. Trimming at V came to 6 bases and at J to 1 base, leaving 8 bases not matched to a gene. From germline, CDR1 is SNHLY and CDR2 FYNNEI. The CDR3 runs to 16 residues. CDR3 amino acids: CASRAAAGGGTDTQYF. The CDR3 bases are TGTGCCAGCAGGGCAGCCGCGGGGGGGGGCACAGATACGCAGTATTTT.

The rearrangement joins TRBV19 to TRBJ1-1, with TRBD1 matching over 11 bases. CDR1 LNHDA and CDR2 SQIVND come from the germline V gene (reference sequence). V trimming: 5 bases; J trimming: 5 bases; junction bases outside the gene matches: 7. The length of the CDR3 is 15 residues. DNA for the CDR3: TGTGCCAGTAGTCCTGGACAGGGGGCATATACTGAAGCTTTCTTT. Amino acid sequence: CASSPGQGAYTEAFF.

As to this clone: Relative to the germline gene, one junction end is altered; a read error may explain this. The chain combines TRBV7-9 with TRBJ2-7; the D is unclear. The CDR3 length is 15 residues. Per germline, CDR1 SEHNR and CDR2 FQNEAQ (reference sequence). The CDR3 sequence is CSSSLFRDKPYEQYF. The DNA of the CDR3 is TGTTCCAGCAGCTTATTCAGAGACAAACCCTACGAGCAGTACTTC.

The chain links TRBV19 to TRBJ1-4; TRBD1 aligns across 8 bases. This CDR3 is built from 16 residues. J lost 0 bases, V lost 2 bases, and 2 bases had no gene match. CDR1 and CDR2 from the germline V gene are LNHDA and SQIVND (reference sequence). The CDR3 sequence is CASSIQGATTNEKLFF. CDR3 DNA: TGTGCCAGTAGTATACAGGGGGCGACAACTAATGAAAAACTGTTTTTT.

The chain carries TRBV18 and TRBJ2-1; 12 bases map to TRBD2. CDR1 KGHSH and CDR2 LQKENI come from the germline V gene. After removal of 3 bases from V and 7 bases from J, the junction contained 1 base not matched to a gene. The CDR3 extends over 14 amino acids. The CDR3 reads CASSPGTSGNEQFF. CDR3 DNA sequence: TGTGCCAGCTCACCCGGGACTAGCGGGAATGAGCAGTTCTTC.

V usage is TRBV4-1 and J usage is TRBJ2-1; 7 nucleotides align to TRBD2. V lost 2 bases to trimming and J lost 7 bases; unmatched junction nucleotides: 5. The CDR3 is 14 amino acids. CDR1 and CDR2 from the germline V gene are MGHRA and YSYEKL. CDR3 residues: CASSQIGTTNEQFF. DNA of the CDR3: TGCGCCAGCAGCCAAATAGGGACTACTAATGAGCAGTTCTTC.

This clone was seen a single time. J is TRBJ1-5 and V is TRBV11-2; D may be TRBD1 (6 bases). The V end lost 0 bases, the J end lost 10 bases, and 16 bases lay between the germline ends. The CDR3 contains 15 residues. Germline CDR1 is SGHAT and CDR2 is FQNNGV. CDR3 bases: TGTGCCAGCAGCTTAGAGCCAGACAACAGGGTTCCCCAGCATTTT. Translation: CASSLEPDNRVPQHF.

This clone occurred a few times. Mismatch with germline at one junction end may stem from a read error. This sequence joins TRBV19 and TRBJ2-2; maybe TRBD1 (5 bases). Germline CDR1 and CDR2: LNHDA and SQIVND (reference sequence). There are 16 residues in the CDR3. CDR3 region: CASRIGLGVRTGELFF. CDR3 nucleotides: TGTGCCAGTAGGATAGGGTTAGGGGTGCGGACCGGGGAGCTGTTTTTT.

This clone has more than one count but fewer than ten. This CDR3 reads CASSQANRGDQPQHF. CDR3 DNA: TGCGCCAGCAGCCAAGCTAACAGGGGAGATCAGCCCCAGCATTTT. The J gene is TRBJ1-5, the V gene TRBV4-1, with 7 bases matching TRBD1. The CDR3 totals 15 residues. The V and J ends lost 1 base and 5 bases, in that order; junction bases with no gene match: 5. CDR1 and CDR2 (germline): MGHRA, YSYEKL.

This clone was seen only a few times. The chain employs TRBV5-5 and TRBJ1-1; D unclear. The germline gives CDR1 SGHKS, CDR2 YYEKEE (reference sequence). CDR3 length: 11 amino acids. Trimming removed 7 bases from V and 0 bases from J, with 4 bases in between. This CDR3 is CASLVNTEAFF. The CDR3 region has the DNA TGTGCCAGCCTCGTGAACACTGAAGCTTTCTTT.

V usage is TRBV6-1 and J usage is TRBJ1-2; D is possibly TRBD1 (5 bases). The CDR3 has 13 amino acids. Germline lookup yields CDR1 MNHNS and CDR2 SASEGT. The ends were cut back, 5 bases at V and 7 bases at J, with 14 bases in the middle. The CDR3 protein is CASSFTGDGGYTF. Here the CDR3 DNA reads TGTGCCAGCAGTTTCACAGGAGATGGTGGCTACACCTTC.